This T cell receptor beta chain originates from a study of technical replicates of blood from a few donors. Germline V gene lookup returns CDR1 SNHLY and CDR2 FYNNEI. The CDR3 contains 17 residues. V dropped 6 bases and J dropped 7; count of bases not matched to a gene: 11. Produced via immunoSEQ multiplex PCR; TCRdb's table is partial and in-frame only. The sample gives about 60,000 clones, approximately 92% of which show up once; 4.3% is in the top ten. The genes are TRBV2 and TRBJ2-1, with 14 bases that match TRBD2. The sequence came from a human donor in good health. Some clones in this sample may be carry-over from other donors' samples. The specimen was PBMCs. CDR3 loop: CASRGFPGLAGVNEQFF. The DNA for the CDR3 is TGTGCCAGCAGGGGGTTTCCGGGACTAGCGGGAGTAAATGAGCAGTTCTTC.